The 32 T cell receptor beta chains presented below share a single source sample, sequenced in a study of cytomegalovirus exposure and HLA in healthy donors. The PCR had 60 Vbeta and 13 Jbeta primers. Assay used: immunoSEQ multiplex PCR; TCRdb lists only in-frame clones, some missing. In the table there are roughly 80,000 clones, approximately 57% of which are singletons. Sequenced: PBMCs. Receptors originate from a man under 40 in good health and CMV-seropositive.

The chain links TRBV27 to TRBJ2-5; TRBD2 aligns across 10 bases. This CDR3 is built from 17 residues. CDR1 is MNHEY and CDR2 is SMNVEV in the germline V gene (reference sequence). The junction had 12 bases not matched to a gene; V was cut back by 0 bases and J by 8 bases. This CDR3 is CASSLSWSGRVGGTQYF. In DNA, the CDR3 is TGTGCCAGCAGTTTATCGTGGAGCGGGAGGGTCGGTGGAACCCAGTACTTC.

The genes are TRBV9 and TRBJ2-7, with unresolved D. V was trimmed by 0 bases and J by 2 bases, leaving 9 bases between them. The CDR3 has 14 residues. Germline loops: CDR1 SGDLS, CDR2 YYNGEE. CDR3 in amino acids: CASSVGYYPYEQYF. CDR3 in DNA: TGTGCCAGCAGCGTAGGCTACTACCCCTACGAGCAGTACTTC.

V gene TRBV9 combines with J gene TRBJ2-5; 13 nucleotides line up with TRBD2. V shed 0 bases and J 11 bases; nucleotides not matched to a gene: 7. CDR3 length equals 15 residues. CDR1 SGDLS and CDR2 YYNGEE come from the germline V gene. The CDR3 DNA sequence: TGTGCCAGCAGCGTAGGGACTAGCGGGAGTATAGAGCAGTACTTC. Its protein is CASSVGTSGSIEQYF.

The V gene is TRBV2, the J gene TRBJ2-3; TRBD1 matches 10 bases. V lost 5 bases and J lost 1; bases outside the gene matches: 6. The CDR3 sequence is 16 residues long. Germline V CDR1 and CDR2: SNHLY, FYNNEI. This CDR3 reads CASSSRDRGRTDTQYF. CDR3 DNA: TGTGCCAGCAGTTCAAGGGACAGGGGTCGCACAGATACGCAGTATTTT.

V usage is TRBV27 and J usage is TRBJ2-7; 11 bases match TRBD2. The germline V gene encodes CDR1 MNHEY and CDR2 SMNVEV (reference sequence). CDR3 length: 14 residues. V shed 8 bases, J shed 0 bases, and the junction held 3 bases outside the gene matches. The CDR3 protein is CASGSGGASYEQYF. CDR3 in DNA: TGTGCCAGCGGTAGCGGGGGGGCCTCCTACGAGCAGTACTTC.

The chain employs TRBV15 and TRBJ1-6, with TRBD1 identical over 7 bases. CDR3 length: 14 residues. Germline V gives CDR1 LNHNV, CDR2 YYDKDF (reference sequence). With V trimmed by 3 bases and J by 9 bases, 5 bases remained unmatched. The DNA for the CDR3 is TGTGCCACCAGCAGCAGACAGGGCAGTTCACCCCTCCACTTT. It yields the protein CATSSRQGSSPLHF. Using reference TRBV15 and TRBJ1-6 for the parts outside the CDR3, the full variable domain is DAMVIQNPRYQVTQFGKPVTLSCSQTLNHNVMYWYQQKSSQAPKLLFHYYDKDFNNEADTPDNFQSRRPNTSFCFLDIRSPGLGDTAMYLCATSSRQGSSPLHFGNGTRLTVT.

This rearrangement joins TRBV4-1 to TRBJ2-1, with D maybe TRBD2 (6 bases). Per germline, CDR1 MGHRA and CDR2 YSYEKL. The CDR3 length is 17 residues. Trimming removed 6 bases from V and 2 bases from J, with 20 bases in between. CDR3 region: CASSPGDGSDAYNEQFF. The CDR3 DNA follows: TGCGCCAGCAGTCCCGGGGACGGGAGTGACGCCTACAATGAGCAGTTCTTC.

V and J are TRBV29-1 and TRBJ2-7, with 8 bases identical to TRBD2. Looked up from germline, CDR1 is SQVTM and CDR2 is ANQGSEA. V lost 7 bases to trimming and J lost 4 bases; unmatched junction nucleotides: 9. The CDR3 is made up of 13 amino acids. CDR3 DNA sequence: TGCAGCGCACGGGGGGGGCAGGGATACGAGCAGTACTTC. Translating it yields CSARGGQGYEQYF.

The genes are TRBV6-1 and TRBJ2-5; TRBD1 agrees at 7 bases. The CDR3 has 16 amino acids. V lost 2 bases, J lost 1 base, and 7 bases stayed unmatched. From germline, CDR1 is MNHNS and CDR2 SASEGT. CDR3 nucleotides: TGTGCCAGCAGTGAAACTAAACAGGGGCCCCAAGAGACCCAGTACTTC. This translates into CASSETKQGPQETQYF.

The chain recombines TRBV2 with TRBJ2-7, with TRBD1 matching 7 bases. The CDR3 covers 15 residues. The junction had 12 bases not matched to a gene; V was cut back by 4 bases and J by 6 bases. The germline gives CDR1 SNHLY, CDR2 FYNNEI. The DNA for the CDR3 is TGTGCCAGCAGTGGGACACAGGGGTTACCGTTCGAGCAGTACTTC. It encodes CASSGTQGLPFEQYF.

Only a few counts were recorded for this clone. Written as DNA, the CDR3 is TGCGCCAGCAGCCTCTCGCTAAGCGTGACTGAAGCTTTCTTT. Translating gives CASSLSLSVTEAFF. The V and J genes are TRBV4-1 and TRBJ1-1; D call uncertain. Trimming took off 4 bases at V and 5 bases at J, with 14 bases between the two ends. Germline CDR1 and CDR2: MGHRA and YSYEKL. CDR3 size: 14 residues.

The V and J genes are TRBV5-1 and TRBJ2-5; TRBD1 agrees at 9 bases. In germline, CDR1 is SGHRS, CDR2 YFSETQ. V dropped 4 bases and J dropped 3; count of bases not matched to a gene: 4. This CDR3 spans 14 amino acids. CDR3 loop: CASSRGTGKETQYF. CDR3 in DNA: TGCGCCAGCAGCCGAGGGACAGGGAAAGAGACCCAGTACTTC.

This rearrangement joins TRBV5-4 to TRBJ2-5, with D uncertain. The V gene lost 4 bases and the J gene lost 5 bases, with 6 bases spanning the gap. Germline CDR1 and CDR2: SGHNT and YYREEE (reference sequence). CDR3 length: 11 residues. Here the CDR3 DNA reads TGTGCCAGCAGCAGCCGGGAGACCCAGTACTTC. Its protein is CASSSRETQYF.

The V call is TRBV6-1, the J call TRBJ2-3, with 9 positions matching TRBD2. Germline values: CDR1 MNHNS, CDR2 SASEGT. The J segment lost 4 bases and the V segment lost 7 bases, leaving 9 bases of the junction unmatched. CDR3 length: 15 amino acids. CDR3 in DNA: TGTGCCAGCAATACGCGAGCGGGGGGAGCAGATACGCAGTATTTT. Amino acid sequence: CASNTRAGGADTQYF.

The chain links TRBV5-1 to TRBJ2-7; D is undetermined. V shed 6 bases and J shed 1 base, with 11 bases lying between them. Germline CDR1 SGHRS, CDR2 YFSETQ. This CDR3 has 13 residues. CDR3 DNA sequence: TGCGCCAGCACGAGGCCTGATTCCTACGAGCAGTACTTC. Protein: CASTRPDSYEQYF. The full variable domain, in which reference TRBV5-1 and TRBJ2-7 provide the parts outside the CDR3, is KAGVTQTPRYLIKTRGQQVTLSCSPISGHRSVSWYQQTPGQGLQFLFEYFSETQRNKGNFPGRFSGRQFSNSRSEMNVSTLELGDSALYLCASTRPDSYEQYFGPGTRLTVT.

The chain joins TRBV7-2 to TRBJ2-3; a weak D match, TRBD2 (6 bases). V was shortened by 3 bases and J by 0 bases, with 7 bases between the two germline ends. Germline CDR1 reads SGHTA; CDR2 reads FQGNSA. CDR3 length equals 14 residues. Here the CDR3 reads CASSFGTSTDTQYF. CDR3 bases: TGTGCCAGCAGCTTTGGGACTAGCACAGATACGCAGTATTTT.

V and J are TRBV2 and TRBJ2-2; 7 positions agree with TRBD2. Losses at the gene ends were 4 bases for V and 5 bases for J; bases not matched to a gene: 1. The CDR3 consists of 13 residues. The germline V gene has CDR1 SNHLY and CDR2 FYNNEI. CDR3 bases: TGTGCCAGCAGTGTGGGAGGGACCGGGGAGCTGTTTTTT. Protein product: CASSVGGTGELFF.

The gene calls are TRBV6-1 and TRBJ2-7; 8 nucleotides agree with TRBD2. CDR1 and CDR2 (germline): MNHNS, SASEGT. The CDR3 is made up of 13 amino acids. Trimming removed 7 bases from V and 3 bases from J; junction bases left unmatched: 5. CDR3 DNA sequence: TGTGCCAGCACTGGCGGGAGGCTCTACGAGCAGTACTTC. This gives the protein CASTGGRLYEQYF.

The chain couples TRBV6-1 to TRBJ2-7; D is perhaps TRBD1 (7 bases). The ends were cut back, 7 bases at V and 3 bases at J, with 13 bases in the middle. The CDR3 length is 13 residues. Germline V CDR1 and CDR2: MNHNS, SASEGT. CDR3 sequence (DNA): TGTGCCAGCATTGGAGGGACAGACTACGAGCAGTACTTC. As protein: CASIGGTDYEQYF.

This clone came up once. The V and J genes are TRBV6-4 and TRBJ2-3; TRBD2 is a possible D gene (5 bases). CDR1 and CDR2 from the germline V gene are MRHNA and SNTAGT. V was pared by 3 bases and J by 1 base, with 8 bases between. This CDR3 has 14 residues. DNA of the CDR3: TGTGCCAGCAGTGATCACGGGGGCACAGATACGCAGTATTTT. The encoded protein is CASSDHGGTDTQYF.

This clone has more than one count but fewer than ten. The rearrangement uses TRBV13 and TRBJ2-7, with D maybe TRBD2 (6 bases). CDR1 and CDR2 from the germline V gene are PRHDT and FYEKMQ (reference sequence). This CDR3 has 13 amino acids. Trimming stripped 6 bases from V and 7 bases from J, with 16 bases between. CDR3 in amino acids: CASSYGGVGEQYF. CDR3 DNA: TGTGCCAGCAGTTATGGAGGGGTTGGGGAGCAGTACTTC.

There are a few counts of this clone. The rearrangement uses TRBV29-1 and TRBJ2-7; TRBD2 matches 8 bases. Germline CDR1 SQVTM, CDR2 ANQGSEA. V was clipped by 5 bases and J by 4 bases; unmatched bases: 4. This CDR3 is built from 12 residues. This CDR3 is CSVLSGSYEQYF. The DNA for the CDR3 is TGCAGCGTTCTCAGCGGGAGTTACGAGCAGTACTTC.

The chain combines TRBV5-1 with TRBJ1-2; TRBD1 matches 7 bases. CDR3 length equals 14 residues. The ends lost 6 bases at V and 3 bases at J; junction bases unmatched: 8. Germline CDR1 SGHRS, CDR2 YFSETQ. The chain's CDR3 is CASTRQGNDYGYTF. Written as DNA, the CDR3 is TGCGCCAGCACCCGACAGGGTAACGACTATGGCTACACCTTC.

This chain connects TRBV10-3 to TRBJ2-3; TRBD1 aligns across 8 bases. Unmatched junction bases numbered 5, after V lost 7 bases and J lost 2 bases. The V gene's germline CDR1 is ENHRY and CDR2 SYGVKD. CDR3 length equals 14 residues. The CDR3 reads CAIKQGGLTDTQYF. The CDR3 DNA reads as TGTGCCATCAAACAGGGGGGCCTCACAGATACGCAGTATTTT.

The CDR3 region has the DNA TGTGCCAGCAGTTCAGGGGCCCCGGGCGCCGGGGAGCTGTTTTTT. The encoded protein is CASSSGAPGAGELFF. The rearrangement links TRBV28 to TRBJ2-2; a possible D gene is TRBD1 (6 bases). V was pared by 4 bases and J by 6 bases, with 15 bases between. The CDR3 extends over 15 amino acids. CDR1 is MDHEN and CDR2 is SYDVKM in the germline V gene.

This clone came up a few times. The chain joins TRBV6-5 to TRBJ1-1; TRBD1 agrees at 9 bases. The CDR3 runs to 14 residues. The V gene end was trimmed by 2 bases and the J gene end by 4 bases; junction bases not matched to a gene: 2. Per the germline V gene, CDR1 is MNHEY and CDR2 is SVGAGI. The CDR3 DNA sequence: TGTGCCAGCAGTTACAGGGGACAGGGCACTGAAGCTTTCTTT. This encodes CASSYRGQGTEAFF.

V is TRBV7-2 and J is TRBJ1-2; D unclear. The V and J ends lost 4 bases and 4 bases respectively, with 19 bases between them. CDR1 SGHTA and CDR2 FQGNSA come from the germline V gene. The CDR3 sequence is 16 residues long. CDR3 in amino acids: CASSSSERSSIYGYTF. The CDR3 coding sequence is TGTGCCAGCAGCTCTAGTGAACGGTCTTCGATCTATGGCTACACCTTC.

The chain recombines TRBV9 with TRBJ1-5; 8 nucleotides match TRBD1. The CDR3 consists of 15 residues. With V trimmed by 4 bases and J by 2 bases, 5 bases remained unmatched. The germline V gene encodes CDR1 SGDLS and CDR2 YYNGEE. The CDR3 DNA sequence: TGTGCCAGCAGCCAAGAGGACAGGGGCAATCAGCCCCAGCATTTT. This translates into CASSQEDRGNQPQHF.

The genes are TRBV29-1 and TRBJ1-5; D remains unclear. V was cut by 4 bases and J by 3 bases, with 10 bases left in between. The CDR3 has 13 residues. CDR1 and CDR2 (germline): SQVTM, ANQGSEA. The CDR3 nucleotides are TGCAGCGTTGGGTCCGCGTTCAATCAGCCCCAGCATTTT. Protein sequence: CSVGSAFNQPQHF.

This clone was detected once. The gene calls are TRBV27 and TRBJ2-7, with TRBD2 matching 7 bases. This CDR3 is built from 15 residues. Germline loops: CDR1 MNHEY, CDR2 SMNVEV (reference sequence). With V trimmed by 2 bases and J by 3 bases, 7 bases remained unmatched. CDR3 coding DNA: TGTGCCAGCAGTTTAGTTGGCGGGAGCGGCTACGAGCAGTACTTC. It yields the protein CASSLVGGSGYEQYF.

Here the CDR3 reads CAWRKTQAGHSYEQYF. The CDR3 DNA is TGTGCCTGGAGGAAGACGCAGGCAGGGCATTCGTACGAGCAGTACTTC. V usage is TRBV30 and J usage is TRBJ2-5, with D maybe TRBD1 (5 bases). The last part of the DNA fits TRBJ2-7 better; the J call may be wrong. The CDR3 length is 16 residues. Germline CDR1 GTSNPN, CDR2 SVGIG (reference sequence).

This chain's CDR3 is CASSTGTDYGYTF. CDR3 DNA: TGTGCCAGCAGCACCGGGACAGACTATGGCTACACCTTC. The rearrangement uses TRBV9 and TRBJ1-2; 7 bases are a match to TRBD1. The J segment lost 3 bases and the V segment lost 4 bases, leaving 3 bases of the junction unmatched. This CDR3 contains 13 residues. Germline V CDR1 and CDR2: SGDLS, YYNGEE.